This entry is about one T cell receptor beta chain. Its matching antigen is unknown. TCRdb's copy holds only in-frame clones and misses some; the assay was immunoSEQ multiplex PCR. The table lists about 2.1 million clones, around 93% of them singletons, with roughly 1.7% in the top ten. Unmatched junction bases numbered 16, after V lost 1 base and J lost 8 bases. CDR1 is SGHRS, CDR2 YFSETQ, per germline. The CDR3 covers 19 residues. This sample was included in a study of shared clonotypes between healthy human individuals. Looking at the study overall: The composition of the donors was a couple of women and a few men aged 18 to 49.

Notes on the study in general: It was observed that around 5% of naive CD4 clonotypes were shared across several donors.

CD45RO-negative cells were positively selected for CCR7, leaving out terminally differentiated effector memory CD45RA+ cells. This chain joins TRBV5-1 and TRBJ2-1; 12 bases line up with TRBD2. The sequence was collected from a man younger than 35 in good health. Some clones in this sample may be carry-over from other donors' samples. The sequenced sample consisted of naive CD8+ T cells from PBMCs. The CDR3 is CASSLRGLFRLAGEDEQFF. CDR3 bases: TGCGCCAGCAGCTTGAGAGGTTTATTCAGACTAGCGGGAGAGGATGAGCAGTTCTTC. Combining the CDR3 with reference TRBV5-1 and TRBJ2-1 gives the whole variable domain KAGVTQTPRYLIKTRGQQVTLSCSPISGHRSVSWYQQTPGQGLQFLFEYFSETQRNKGNFPGRFSGRQFSNSRSEMNVSTLELGDSALYLCASSLRGLFRLAGEDEQFFGPGTRLTVL.